Presented here are 2 T cell receptor beta chains from one specimen sequenced in a study of radiation and T cells in renal cell carcinoma. Time point here: blood 4 weeks post-SBRT, at nephrectomy. Documented treatment: 15 Gy SBRT to primary tumor, nephrectomy 4 weeks later. Generated by immunoSEQ multiplex PCR, the TCRdb table keeps only in-frame clones and is missing some. In the table there are approximately 150,000 clones, approximately 86% of which are singletons. Sequencing used blood, obtained from a patient whose treatment included radiotherapy and nephrectomy. Receptor source: a woman in her forties or fifties with renal cell carcinoma.

As DNA, the CDR3 is TGTGCCAGCAGATATGCGGCAGTAGCAGTGACCCAGTACTTC. Translation gives CASRYAAVAVTQYF. The chain carries TRBV6-6 and TRBJ2-5, with D unresolved. The length of the CDR3 is 14 residues. The germline V and J ends were trimmed by 6 bases and 7 bases, with 18 bases remaining between them. Per the germline V gene, CDR1 is MNHNY and CDR2 is SVGAGI (reference sequence).

The chain has TRBV6-5 and TRBJ2-2; D is ambiguous. CDR1 and CDR2 (germline): MNHEY, SVGAGI. V dropped 2 bases and J dropped 0 bases, with 10 bases sitting between them. CDR3 length: 16 residues. This CDR3 is CASSYGPVANTGELFF. CDR3 DNA: TGTGCCAGCAGTTACGGCCCGGTCGCGAACACCGGGGAGCTGTTTTTT.